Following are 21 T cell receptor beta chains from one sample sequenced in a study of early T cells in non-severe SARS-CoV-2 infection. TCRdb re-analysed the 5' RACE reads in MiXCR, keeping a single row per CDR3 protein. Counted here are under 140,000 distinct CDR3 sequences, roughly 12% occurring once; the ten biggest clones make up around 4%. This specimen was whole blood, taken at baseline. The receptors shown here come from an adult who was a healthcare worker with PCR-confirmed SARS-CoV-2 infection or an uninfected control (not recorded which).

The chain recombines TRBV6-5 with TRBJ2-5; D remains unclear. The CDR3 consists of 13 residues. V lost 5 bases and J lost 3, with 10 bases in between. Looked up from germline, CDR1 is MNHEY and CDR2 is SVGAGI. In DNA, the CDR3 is TGTGCCAGCAGTCCCACCCCAGAAGAGACCCAGTACTTC. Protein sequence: CASSPTPEETQYF.

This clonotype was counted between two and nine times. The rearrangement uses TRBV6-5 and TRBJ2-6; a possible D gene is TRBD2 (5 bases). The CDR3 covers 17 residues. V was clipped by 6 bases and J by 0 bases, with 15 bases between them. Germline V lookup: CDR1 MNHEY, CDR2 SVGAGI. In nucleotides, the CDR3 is TGTGCCAGCAGCCCCCTAAGAGGGTCCTCTGGGGCCAACGTCCTGACTTTC. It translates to CASSPLRGSSGANVLTF.

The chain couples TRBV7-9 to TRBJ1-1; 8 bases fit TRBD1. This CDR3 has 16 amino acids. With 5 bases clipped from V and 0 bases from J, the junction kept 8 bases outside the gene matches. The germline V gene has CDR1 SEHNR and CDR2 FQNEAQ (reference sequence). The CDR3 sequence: CASSAPRTGMNTEAFF. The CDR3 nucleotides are TGTGCCAGCAGCGCGCCACGGACAGGGATGAACACTGAAGCTTTCTTT.

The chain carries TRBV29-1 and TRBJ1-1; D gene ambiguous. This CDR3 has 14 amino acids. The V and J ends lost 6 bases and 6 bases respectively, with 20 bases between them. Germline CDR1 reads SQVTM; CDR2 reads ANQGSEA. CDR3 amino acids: CSVSGYLLRAEAFF. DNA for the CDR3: TGCAGCGTCTCCGGCTACCTATTGCGCGCTGAAGCTTTCTTT. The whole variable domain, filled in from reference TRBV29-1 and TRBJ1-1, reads SAVISQKPSRDICQRGTSLTIQCQVDSQVTMMFWYRQQPGQSLTLIATANQGSEATYESGFVIDKFPISRPNLTFSTLTVSNMSPEDSSIYLCSVSGYLLRAEAFFGQGTRLTVV.

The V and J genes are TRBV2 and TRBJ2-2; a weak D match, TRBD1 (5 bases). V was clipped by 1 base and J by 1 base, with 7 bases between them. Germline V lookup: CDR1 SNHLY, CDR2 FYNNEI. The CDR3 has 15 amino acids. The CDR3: CASSEGTGNTGELFF. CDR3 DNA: TGTGCCAGCAGTGAAGGAACAGGGAACACCGGGGAGCTGTTTTTT. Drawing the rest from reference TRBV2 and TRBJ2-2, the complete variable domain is EPEVTQTPSHQVTQMGQEVILRCVPISNHLYFYWYRQILGQKVEFLVSFYNNEISEKSEIFDDQFSVERPDGSNFTLKIRSTKLEDSAMYFCASSEGTGNTGELFFGEGSRLTVL.

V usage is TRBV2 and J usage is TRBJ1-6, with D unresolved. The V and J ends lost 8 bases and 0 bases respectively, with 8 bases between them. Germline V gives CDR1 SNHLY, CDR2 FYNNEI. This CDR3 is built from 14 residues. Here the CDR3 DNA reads TGTGCCAGCGGGGAGAGCTCCTATAATTCACCCCTCCACTTT. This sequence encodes CASGESSYNSPLHF.

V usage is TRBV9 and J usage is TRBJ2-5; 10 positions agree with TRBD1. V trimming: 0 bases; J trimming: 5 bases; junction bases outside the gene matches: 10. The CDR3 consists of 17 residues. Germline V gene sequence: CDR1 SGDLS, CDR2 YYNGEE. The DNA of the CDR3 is TGTGCCAGCAGCGTAGTAGATGGGACAGGGGTTACGGAGACCCAGTACTTC. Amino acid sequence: CASSVVDGTGVTETQYF.

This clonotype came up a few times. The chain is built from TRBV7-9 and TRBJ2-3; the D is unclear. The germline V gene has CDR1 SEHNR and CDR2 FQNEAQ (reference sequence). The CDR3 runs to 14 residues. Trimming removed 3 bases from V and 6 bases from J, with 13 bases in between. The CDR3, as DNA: TGTGCCAGCAGCTTTTCTCCTCTGGGGGATACGCAGTATTTT. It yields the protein CASSFSPLGDTQYF.

DNA for the CDR3: TGTGCCAGCAGCCAAGTACAGATATCTGGAAACACCATATATTTT. This translates into CASSQVQISGNTIYF. The V call is TRBV4-2, the J call TRBJ1-3; no clear D. Between the trimmed V and J ends, which lost 1 base and 1 base, there was a span of 8 bases. Germline-derived CDR1 and CDR2 are LGHNA and YNFKEQ. The CDR3 totals 15 residues.

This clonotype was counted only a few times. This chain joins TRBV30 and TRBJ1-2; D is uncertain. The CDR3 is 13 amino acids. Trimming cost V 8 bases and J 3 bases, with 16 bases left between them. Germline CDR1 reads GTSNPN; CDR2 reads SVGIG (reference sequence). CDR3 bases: TGTGCCCGGGAGGTGGCTGGTTACTATGGCTACACCTTC. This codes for CAREVAGYYGYTF.

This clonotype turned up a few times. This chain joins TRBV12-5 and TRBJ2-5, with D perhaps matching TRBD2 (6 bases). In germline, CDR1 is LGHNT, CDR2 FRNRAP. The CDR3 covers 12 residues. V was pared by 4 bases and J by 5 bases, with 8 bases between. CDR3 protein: CASGWDLETQYF. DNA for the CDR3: TGTGCTAGTGGTTGGGACTTGGAGACCCAGTACTTC.

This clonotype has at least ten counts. CDR3 sequence (DNA): TGTGCCAGCAGCCAACATCTAGCGGGGGGGAGCACAGATACGCAGTATTTT. Protein: CASSQHLAGGSTDTQYF. The V gene is TRBV3-1, the J gene TRBJ2-3; 12 bases are a match to TRBD2. Germline values: CDR1 LGHDT, CDR2 YNNKEL (reference sequence). The CDR3 sequence is 17 residues long. Losses at the gene ends were 2 bases for V and 0 bases for J; bases not matched to a gene: 3.

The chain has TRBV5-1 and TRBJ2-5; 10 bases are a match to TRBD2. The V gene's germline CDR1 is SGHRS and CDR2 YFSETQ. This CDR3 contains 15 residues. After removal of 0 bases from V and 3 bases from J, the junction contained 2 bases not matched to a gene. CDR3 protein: CASSLGLAGEETQYF. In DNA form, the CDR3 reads TGCGCCAGCAGCTTGGGGCTAGCGGGAGAAGAGACCCAGTACTTC.

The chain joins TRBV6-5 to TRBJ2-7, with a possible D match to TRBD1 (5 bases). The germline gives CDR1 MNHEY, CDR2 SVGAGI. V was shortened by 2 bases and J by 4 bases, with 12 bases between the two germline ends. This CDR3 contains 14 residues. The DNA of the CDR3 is TGTGCCAGCAGTTACGGGCAGGGTTGGTACGAGCAGTACTTC. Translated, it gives CASSYGQGWYEQYF.

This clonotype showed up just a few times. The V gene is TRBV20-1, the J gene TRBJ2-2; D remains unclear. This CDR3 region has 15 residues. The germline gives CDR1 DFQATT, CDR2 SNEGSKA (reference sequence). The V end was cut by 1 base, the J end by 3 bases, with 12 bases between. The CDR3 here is CSARAWPGDTGELFF. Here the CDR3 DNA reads TGCAGTGCTAGAGCCTGGCCAGGAGACACCGGGGAGCTGTTTTTT.

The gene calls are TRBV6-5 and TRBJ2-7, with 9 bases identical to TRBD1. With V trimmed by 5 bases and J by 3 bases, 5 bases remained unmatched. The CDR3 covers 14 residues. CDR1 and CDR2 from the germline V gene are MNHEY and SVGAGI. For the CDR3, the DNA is TGTGCCAGCAGTACCCGGGACAGGGTCTACGAGCAGTACTTC. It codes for CASSTRDRVYEQYF.

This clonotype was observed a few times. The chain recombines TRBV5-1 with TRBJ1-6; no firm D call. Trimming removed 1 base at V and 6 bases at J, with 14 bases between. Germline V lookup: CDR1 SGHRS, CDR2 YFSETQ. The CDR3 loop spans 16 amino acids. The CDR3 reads CASSLNFGRSNSPLHF. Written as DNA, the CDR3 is TGCGCCAGCAGCTTGAACTTCGGACGGTCTAATTCACCCCTCCACTTT.

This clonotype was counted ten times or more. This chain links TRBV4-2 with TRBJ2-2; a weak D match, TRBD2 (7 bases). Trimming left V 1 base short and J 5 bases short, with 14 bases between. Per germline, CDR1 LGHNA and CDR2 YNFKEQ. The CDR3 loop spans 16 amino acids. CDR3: CASSQGQGRVTGELFF. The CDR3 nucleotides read TGTGCCAGCAGCCAAGGGCAGGGGAGGGTAACCGGGGAGCTGTTTTTT.

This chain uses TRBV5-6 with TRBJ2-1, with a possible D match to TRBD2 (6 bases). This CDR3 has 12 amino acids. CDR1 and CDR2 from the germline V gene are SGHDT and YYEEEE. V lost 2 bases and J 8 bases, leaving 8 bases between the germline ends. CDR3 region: CASSFPGDEQFF. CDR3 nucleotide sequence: TGTGCCAGCAGCTTCCCGGGGGATGAGCAGTTCTTC.

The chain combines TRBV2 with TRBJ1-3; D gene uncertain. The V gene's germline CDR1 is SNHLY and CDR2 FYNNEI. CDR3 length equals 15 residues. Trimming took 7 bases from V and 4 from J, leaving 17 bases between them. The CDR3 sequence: CASNQATLLGNTIYF. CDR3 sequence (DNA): TGTGCCAGCAATCAGGCGACACTGCTGGGAAACACCATATATTTT.

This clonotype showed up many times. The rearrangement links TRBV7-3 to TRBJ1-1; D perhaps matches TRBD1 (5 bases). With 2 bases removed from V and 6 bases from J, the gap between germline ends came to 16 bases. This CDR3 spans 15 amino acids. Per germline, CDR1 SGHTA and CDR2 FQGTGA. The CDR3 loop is CASSLGAGFGAEAFF. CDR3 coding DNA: TGTGCCAGCAGCTTAGGGGCAGGGTTTGGCGCTGAAGCTTTCTTT. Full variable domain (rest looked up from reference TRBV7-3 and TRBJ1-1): GAGVSQTPSNKVTEKGKYVELRCDPISGHTALYWYRQSLGQGPEFLIYFQGTGAADDSGLPNDRFFAVRPEGSVSTLKIQRTERGDSAVYLCASSLGAGFGAEAFFGQGTRLTVV.